Each of the 30 T cell receptor beta chains below was sequenced from the same sample in a study of CD8 T cells in Susac syndrome. When the RNA was reverse transcribed, random hexamers were used with an input of roughly 0.45 to 1 ug. A single record per CDR3 protein comes from TCRdb applying MiXCR to the immunoSEQ multiplex PCR reads. The sample records roughly 150,000 distinct CDR3 sequences, 93% being singletons. Material: CD4+ T cells from PBMCs. These receptors were obtained from a human donor in good health.

This sequence joins TRBV5-1 and TRBJ2-5, with D perhaps TRBD1 (6 bases). Trimming took off 2 bases at V and 5 bases at J, with 13 bases between the two ends. The CDR3 contains 14 residues. Germline loops: CDR1 SGHRS, CDR2 YFSETQ. The CDR3 protein is CASSLKTGEETQYF. As DNA, the CDR3 is TGCGCCAGCAGCTTAAAGACAGGAGAGGAGACCCAGTACTTC. Using reference TRBV5-1 and TRBJ2-5 for the parts outside the CDR3, the full variable domain is KAGVTQTPRYLIKTRGQQVTLSCSPISGHRSVSWYQQTPGQGLQFLFEYFSETQRNKGNFPGRFSGRQFSNSRSEMNVSTLELGDSALYLCASSLKTGEETQYFGPGTRLLVL.

The gene calls are TRBV29-1 and TRBJ2-7; D perhaps matches TRBD1 (6 bases). The CDR3 sequence is 13 residues long. Germline V lookup: CDR1 SQVTM, CDR2 ANQGSEA. Trimming pared 6 bases from V and 0 bases from J, leaving 12 bases between. The CDR3, as DNA: TGCAGCGTGCGCGGACAGAGCTCCTACGAGCAGTACTTC. Its protein product is CSVRGQSSYEQYF.

The chain uses TRBV9 and TRBJ1-2; D is perhaps TRBD1 (5 bases). The V gene lost 3 bases and the J gene lost 3 bases, with 12 bases spanning the gap. The germline V gene has CDR1 SGDLS and CDR2 YYNGEE. The CDR3 is 14 residues long. This CDR3 reads CASSGLRDHYGYTF. The CDR3 DNA reads as TGTGCCAGCAGCGGCCTAAGGGACCACTATGGCTACACCTTC.

V and J are TRBV18 and TRBJ1-1, with D uncertain. Germline CDR1 KGHSH, CDR2 LQKENI. The V gene lost 1 base and the J gene lost 0 bases, with 9 bases spanning the gap. The CDR3 sequence is 15 residues long. CDR3 loop: CASSPLPGMNTEAFF. CDR3 coding DNA: TGTGCCAGCTCACCACTTCCAGGTATGAACACTGAAGCTTTCTTT.

This clonotype was picked up one time. The chain recombines TRBV12-3 or TRBV12-4 with TRBJ2-5; D tentatively fits TRBD1 or TRBD2 (5 bases each). Trimming took off 6 bases at V and 8 bases at J, with 16 bases between the two ends. The CDR3 is 13 amino acids. Here the CDR3 reads CASSFVGVETQYF. The CDR3 DNA is TGTGCCAGCAGCTTTGTGGGGGTTGAAACCCAGTACTTC.

J is TRBJ2-6 and V is TRBV12-3 or TRBV12-4; D is tentatively TRBD1 or TRBD2 (6 bases each). V dropped 10 bases and J dropped 4 bases, with 20 bases sitting between them. CDR3 size: 16 residues. The CDR3 spells CANRARGRPGANVLTF. In DNA, the CDR3 is TGTGCCAACAGGGCCCGGGGGCGCCCCGGGGCCAACGTCCTGACTTTC.

The J gene is TRBJ1-5, the V gene TRBV20-1; 8 nucleotides agree with TRBD1. Germline values: CDR1 DFQATT, CDR2 SNEGSKA (reference sequence). The CDR3 covers 15 residues. V shed 3 bases and J 5 bases; nucleotides not matched to a gene: 9. The CDR3 DNA reads as TGCAGTGCTAGTGGGCAGGGGGCGCAGGATCAGCCCCAGCATTTT. Translated, it gives CSASGQGAQDQPQHF.

The V gene is TRBV2, the J gene TRBJ2-1; D possibly corresponds to TRBD1 (6 bases). This CDR3 contains 13 residues. V lost 5 bases, J lost 5 bases, and 10 bases lay in between. The germline gives CDR1 SNHLY, CDR2 FYNNEI. The CDR3 sequence is CASSTNRDNEQFF. CDR3 in DNA: TGTGCCAGCAGTACCAACAGGGACAATGAGCAGTTCTTC.

The CDR3 DNA is TGTGCCAGCAGCTTAAATCTTCCAGGACAGGCCCCCTACGAGCAGTACTTC. It yields the protein CASSLNLPGQAPYEQYF. The chain combines TRBV7-3 with TRBJ2-7; 7 positions match TRBD1. Germline CDR1 is SGHTA and CDR2 is FQGTGA. With 1 base clipped from V and 2 bases from J, the junction kept 11 bases outside the gene matches. This CDR3 contains 17 residues.

J is TRBJ2-3 and V is TRBV20-1; tentatively, D is TRBD2 (5 bases). This CDR3 has 14 amino acids. The V gene's germline CDR1 is DFQATT and CDR2 SNEGSKA (reference sequence). V shed 3 bases and J shed 1 base, with 11 bases lying between them. The DNA of the CDR3 is TGCAGTGCTAGGGCCGCGGGCGGCACAGATACGCAGTATTTT. Translation gives CSARAAGGTDTQYF.

Only one count was recorded for this clonotype. The CDR3 reads CASSPRTGVGYTF. In DNA, the CDR3 is TGTGCCAGCAGCCCTCGGACAGGGGTTGGCTACACCTTC. The chain employs TRBV16 and TRBJ1-2; TRBD1 matches at 9 bases. The CDR3 covers 13 residues. V lost 4 bases to trimming and J lost 7 bases; unmatched junction nucleotides: 4. Germline assignment: CDR1 KGHSY and CDR2 FQNENV.

The CDR3 nucleotides read TGCAGCGTTGGACAGGGGAAAGAGTACGAGCAGTACTTC. It codes for CSVGQGKEYEQYF. This rearrangement joins TRBV29-1 to TRBJ2-7; 8 bases align to TRBD1. After removal of 4 bases from V and 4 bases from J, the junction contained 6 bases not matched to a gene. The CDR3 is 13 residues long. CDR1 is SQVTM and CDR2 is ANQGSEA in the germline V gene.

This chain links TRBV3-1 with TRBJ1-2; D ambiguous. The germline gives CDR1 LGHDT, CDR2 YNNKEL (reference sequence). CDR3 length: 15 residues. The V end was cut by 2 bases, the J end by 6 bases, with 16 bases between. In DNA form, the CDR3 reads TGTGCCAGCAGCCAAAATCCAGGTAGCACCCATGGCTACACCTTC. Protein sequence: CASSQNPGSTHGYTF.

V is TRBV2 and J is TRBJ1-5; the D is unclear. Between the trimmed V and J ends, which lost 4 bases and 0 bases, there was a span of 13 bases. Looked up from germline, CDR1 is SNHLY and CDR2 is FYNNEI. The CDR3 consists of 16 residues. The DNA for the CDR3 is TGTGCCAGCAGTGTTGGGCAACTCAATAGCAATCAGCCCCAGCATTTT. Translation gives CASSVGQLNSNQPQHF.

CDR3 sequence reads: CASAGQEETQYF. Written as DNA, the CDR3 is TGTGCCAGTGCGGGACAGGAAGAGACCCAGTACTTC. The rearrangement joins TRBV25-1 to TRBJ2-5, with 8 bases matching TRBD1. The CDR3 length is 12 residues. The ends lost 9 bases at V and 3 bases at J; junction bases unmatched: 3. CDR1 MGHDK and CDR2 SYGVNS come from the germline V gene.

J is TRBJ1-1 and V is TRBV5-6, with 9 positions matching TRBD1. The CDR3 extends over 17 amino acids. Germline values: CDR1 SGHDT, CDR2 YYEEEE. V shed 4 bases and J 3 bases; nucleotides not matched to a gene: 13. The CDR3 bases are TGTGCCAGCAGCCTGGACAGGGGAACTGTAACTGACACTGAAGCTTTCTTT. Its translation: CASSLDRGTVTDTEAFF.

This chain links TRBV29-1 with TRBJ2-6; no clear D. Germline V lookup: CDR1 SQVTM, CDR2 ANQGSEA. CDR3 length: 14 residues. Trimming took 3 bases from V and 3 from J, leaving 9 bases between them. As DNA, the CDR3 is TGCAGCGTTGATAGCCAGTATGGGGCCAACGTCCTGACTTTC. Translated: CSVDSQYGANVLTF.

The gene calls are TRBV7-2 and TRBJ2-3, with 14 positions matching TRBD2. Germline V lookup: CDR1 SGHTA, CDR2 FQGNSA. J gave up 6 bases and V 5 bases, and 7 bases lay outside the gene matches. The CDR3 extends over 16 amino acids. In DNA form, the CDR3 reads TGTGCCAGCAGCCTCGGGACTAGCGGGGGCGCTGATACGCAGTATTTT. The encoded protein is CASSLGTSGGADTQYF.

This clonotype was seen only once. The chain couples TRBV5-1 to TRBJ1-4; D uncertain. The CDR3 totals 14 residues. Germline-derived CDR1 and CDR2 are SGHRS and YFSETQ. V lost 4 bases and J lost 9, with 16 bases in between. The CDR3 region is CASSPGGERKKLFF. Written as DNA, the CDR3 is TGCGCCAGCAGCCCGGGTGGGGAACGGAAAAAACTGTTTTTT.

This chain connects TRBV20-1 to TRBJ1-1; a weak D match, TRBD1 (5 bases). The V end was cut by 6 bases, the J end by 3 bases, with 11 bases between. CDR3 length: 12 residues. Germline CDR1 and CDR2: DFQATT and SNEGSKA (reference sequence). The CDR3 coding sequence is TGCAGTGCGTCGGAAGGGGACACTGAAGCTTTCTTT. It specifies CSASEGDTEAFF.

The chain employs TRBV6-5 and TRBJ2-7; possibly TRBD1 for D (5 bases). Between the trimmed V and J ends, which lost 0 bases and 5 bases, there was a span of 14 bases. CDR3 length: 15 amino acids. The V gene's germline CDR1 is MNHEY and CDR2 SVGAGI. The CDR3 coding sequence is TGTGCCAGCAGTTACTCGGGGCTGGCAGACCACGAGCAGTACTTC. Translating it yields CASSYSGLADHEQYF.

This chain uses TRBV28 with TRBJ1-1, with D perhaps matching TRBD1 (6 bases). Germline CDR1 reads MDHEN; CDR2 reads SYDVKM. The CDR3 runs to 12 residues. Trimming shortened V by 10 bases and J by 6 bases, and 15 bases separated the two germline ends. This chain's CDR3 is CAIGGALSEAFF. As DNA, the CDR3 is TGTGCCATAGGGGGGGCGCTTTCTGAAGCTTTCTTT.

This chain links TRBV12-3 or TRBV12-4 with TRBJ2-2; D not resolved. V lost 8 bases and J 0 bases, leaving 7 bases between the germline ends. This CDR3 region has 13 residues. The CDR3: CASQKTNTGELFF. The DNA for the CDR3 is TGTGCCAGCCAGAAAACGAACACCGGGGAGCTGTTTTTT.

The J gene is TRBJ2-5, the V gene TRBV20-1; D possibly matches TRBD1 or TRBD2 (5 bases each). The CDR3 is 14 residues long. V lost 0 bases to trimming and J lost 1 base, with 9 bases between them. CDR1 is DFQATT, CDR2 SNEGSKA, per germline (reference sequence). In DNA form, the CDR3 reads TGCAGTGCTAGAGAGGGGGTGACCCAAGAGACCCAGTACTTC. Its protein product is CSAREGVTQETQYF.

This chain joins TRBV19 and TRBJ2-3; TRBD1 or TRBD2 may be the D gene (5 bases each). Germline-derived CDR1 and CDR2 are LNHDA and SQIVND (reference sequence). The CDR3 is 14 residues long. V was pared by 7 bases and J by 4 bases, with 15 bases between. CDR3 DNA: TGTGCCAGTAAGGCCCGGGACCGGTCAGATACGCAGTATTTT. Its protein product is CASKARDRSDTQYF.

This rearrangement joins TRBV7-2 to TRBJ2-5, with unresolved D. The CDR3 has 14 residues. V was pared by 5 bases and J by 5 bases, with 15 bases between. Germline loops: CDR1 SGHTA, CDR2 FQGNSA. CDR3 residues: CASSPTPRKETQYF. In nucleotides, the CDR3 is TGTGCCAGCAGCCCCACCCCGCGTAAGGAGACCCAGTACTTC.

V is TRBV11-2 and J is TRBJ1-2; D not certain. This CDR3 is built from 14 residues. Germline V CDR1 and CDR2: SGHAT, FQNNGV. Deletions cut 0 bases from V and 7 bases from J, with 12 bases between. CDR3 nucleotide sequence: TGTGCCAGCAGCTTAGATCGATGGGGTGCTGGCTACACCTTC. Its protein product is CASSLDRWGAGYTF.

The V and J genes are TRBV3-1 and TRBJ1-5, with TRBD1 matching 8 bases. From germline, CDR1 is LGHDT and CDR2 YNNKEL (reference sequence). Trimming took 0 bases from V and 11 from J; bases not matched to a gene: 6. The CDR3 is made up of 14 amino acids. For the CDR3, the DNA is TGTGCCAGCAGCCAAGATCTGGCACAGGGGGCCCAGCATTTT. Translating it yields CASSQDLAQGAQHF.

This rearrangement joins TRBV7-3 to TRBJ1-2, with TRBD1 as a possible D gene (5 bases). The CDR3 contains 15 residues. Germline assignment: CDR1 SGHTA and CDR2 FQGTGA. V was cut by 6 bases and J by 4 bases, with 18 bases left in between. CDR3 sequence: CASSSVGGNVYGYTF. The CDR3 DNA is TGTGCCAGCAGTTCAGTCGGGGGGAATGTCTATGGCTACACCTTC.

This clonotype has a single count. This chain joins TRBV3-1 and TRBJ1-3; 8 bases fit TRBD1. Germline lookup yields CDR1 LGHDT and CDR2 YNNKEL (reference sequence). V lost 0 bases, J lost 4 bases, and 2 bases stayed unmatched. The CDR3 has 15 residues. CDR3 sequence: CASSQEGDRGNTIYF. The DNA for the CDR3 is TGTGCCAGCAGCCAAGAGGGGGACAGGGGAAACACCATATATTTT.